The rows below give T cell receptor beta chains drawn from one sample of a study of blood T cell repertoires in COVID-19. Only in-frame clones appear in the TCRdb table, and some are missing; sequencing was by immunoSEQ multiplex PCR. The data hold a few hundred thousand clones, with approximately 82% observed a single time. The sample taken for sequencing was peripheral blood. These receptors all come from a woman aged 45-60 years with acute or convalescent COVID-19. Both conserved end residues are part of each CDR3. The order of the fields is CDR3 protein, CDR3 DNA, J gene, V gene, D gene, clone size. The D gene is left open where the match is weak. Where a row states a size, it is once, few, many or the class of an expanded clone; other rows omit it.

CASSTGGGGFSGNTIYF TGTGCCAGCAGCACCGGGGGGGGCGGATTCTCTGGAAACACCATATATTTT TRBJ1-3 TRBV5-4 NA few
CASSTGQGYSGNTIYF TGTGCCAGCAGCACAGGACAGGGCTACTCTGGAAACACCATATATTTT TRBJ1-3 TRBV5-6 TRBD1 NA
CASSPVGSGGNTEAFF TGTGCCAGCAGCCCGGTGGGCAGTGGTGGGAACACTGAAGCTTTCTTT TRBJ1-1 TRBV5-4 NA NA
CASSLGQGGETQYF TGCGCCAGCAGCTTAGGACAGGGAGGGGAGACCCAGTACTTC TRBJ2-5 TRBV5-1 NA NA
CASSLGLAGNNEQFF TGTGCCAGCAGCTTAGGACTAGCGGGGAACAATGAGCAGTTCTTC TRBJ2-1 TRBV11-3 TRBD2 NA
CATSDFSQTQYF TGTGCCACCAGTGATTTTTCTCAGACCCAGTACTTC TRBJ2-5 TRBV24-1 NA NA
CASSSRAGGEYGYTF TGTGCCAGCAGTTCCCGAGCAGGAGGGGAATATGGCTACACCTTC TRBJ1-2 TRBV6-5 NA NA
CASSQDVRGPQHF TGTGCCAGCAGCCAAGATGTTCGGGGGCCCCAGCATTTT TRBJ1-5 TRBV14 NA NA
CASSSRGPEADEQFF TGCGCCAGCAGCTCGCGGGGGCCCGAGGCCGATGAGCAGTTCTTC TRBJ2-1 TRBV5-1 NA NA
CASSPTSGTGSNYGYTF TGTGCCAGCAGCCCGACGTCCGGGACAGGGTCCAACTATGGCTACACCTTC TRBJ1-2 TRBV7-2 TRBD1 NA
CSVVVRVMTGELFF TGCAGCGTTGTGGTCAGGGTGATGACCGGGGAGCTGTTTTTT TRBJ2-2 TRBV29-1 NA once
CASSYPNTDTQYF TGTGCCAGCAGTTACCCTAACACAGATACGCAGTATTTT TRBJ2-3 TRBV6-2/TRBV6-3 NA NA
CASSQGSGRSNEKLFF TGCGCCAGCAGCCAAGGGTCGGGGAGGTCTAATGAAAAACTGTTTTTT TRBJ1-4 TRBV4-1 NA NA
CATTGSPYEQYF TGTGCCACCACAGGGTCCCCCTACGAGCAGTACTTC TRBJ2-7 TRBV27 NA NA
CASGLGGGQPQHF TGTGCTAGTGGTTTGGGGGGGGGTCAGCCCCAGCATTTT TRBJ1-5 TRBV12-5 NA NA
CASSLRGSTNTGELFF TGTGCCAGCAGCCTCCGTGGGAGTACGAACACCGGGGAGCTGTTTTTT TRBJ2-2 TRBV7-2 NA NA
CASAKNIAKNIQYF TGTGCTAGTGCCAAGAACATAGCCAAAAACATTCAGTACTTC TRBJ2-4 TRBV12-5 NA NA
CASSLVRVQFF TGTGCCAGCAGCTTAGTGAGAGTGCAGTTCTTC TRBJ2-1 TRBV11-2 NA NA
CASSLRTSGGTDTQYF TGCGCCAGCAGCCTAAGGACTAGCGGGGGCACAGATACGCAGTATTTT TRBJ2-3 TRBV5-1 TRBD2 NA
CASSWTSGGRGANVLTF TGCGCCAGCAGCTGGACTAGCGGGGGACGTGGGGCCAACGTCCTGACTTTC TRBJ2-6 TRBV5-1 TRBD2 NA
CASSLIRFPTGELFF TGCGCCAGCAGCTTGATCAGGTTCCCCACCGGGGAGCTGTTTTTT TRBJ2-2 TRBV5-1 NA NA
CASTDRGYYGYTF TGTGCCTCCACGGACAGGGGGTATTATGGCTACACCTTC TRBJ1-2 TRBV21-1 NA few
CSVAAGGETQYF TGCAGCGTTGCTGCAGGGGGGGAGACCCAGTACTTC TRBJ2-5 TRBV29-1 NA NA
CSVYRPGYGYTF TGCAGCGTTTACAGGCCGGGCTATGGCTACACCTTC TRBJ1-2 TRBV29-1 NA few
CASSLAGVNEQFF TGTGCCAGCAGTTTGGCCGGGGTCAATGAGCAGTTCTTC TRBJ2-1 TRBV12-3/TRBV12-4 NA NA
CASSSGTGGAETQYF TGCGCCAGCAGCTCCGGGACAGGGGGCGCAGAGACCCAGTACTTC TRBJ2-5 TRBV5-1 TRBD1 NA
CASSFLTGQPQHF TGTGCCAGCAGTTTTTTGACTGGTCAGCCCCAGCATTTT TRBJ1-5 TRBV12-3/TRBV12-4 NA once
CASSLPTGGEQYF TGCGCCAGCAGCTTGCCTACAGGGGGCGAGCAGTACTTC TRBJ2-7 TRBV5-1 TRBD1 once
CASSPTTGTAKGNTIYF TGTGCCAGCTCACCTACAACCGGGACAGCCAAGGGAAACACCATATATTTT TRBJ1-3 TRBV18 TRBD1 NA
CASSSPLRGGNNEQFF TGCGCCAGCAGCTCCCCATTGAGGGGAGGGAACAATGAGCAGTTCTTC TRBJ2-1 TRBV4-3 TRBD2 NA
CASSQSTDTQYF TGCGCCAGCAGTCAAAGCACAGATACGCAGTATTTT TRBJ2-3 TRBV10-1 NA NA
CASSSSQVNQPQHF TGTGCCAGCAGTTCATCGCAGGTCAATCAGCCCCAGCATTTT TRBJ1-5 TRBV6-6 NA NA
CSVGGADTQYF TGCAGCGTTGGGGGGGCAGATACGCAGTATTTT TRBJ2-3 TRBV29-1 NA NA
CASSPGTGNTIYF TGTGCCAGCAGTCCCGGGACAGGAAACACCATATATTTT TRBJ1-3 TRBV12-3/TRBV12-4 NA once
CASSKGATNEKLFF TGCGCCAGCAGCAAAGGGGCGACTAATGAAAAACTGTTTTTT TRBJ1-4 TRBV5-1 NA NA
CAISERLAGGPETDTQYF TGTGCCATCAGTGAGAGACTAGCGGGAGGGCCCGAAACAGATACGCAGTATTTT TRBJ2-3 TRBV10-3 TRBD2 NA
CASTQTGYGYTF TGTGCCAGCACCCAAACAGGGTATGGCTACACCTTC TRBJ1-2 TRBV5-8 NA NA
CASSSQGGQPQHF TGTGCCAGCAGTTCCCAGGGTGGTCAGCCCCAGCATTTT TRBJ1-5 TRBV27 NA NA
CASNPGQAKNIQYF TGTGCCAGCAATCCAGGACAGGCCAAAAACATTCAGTACTTC TRBJ2-4 TRBV6-5 NA NA
CASSLAHGQSEQFF TGTGCCAGCAGCTTAGCACATGGCCAAAGTGAGCAGTTCTTC TRBJ2-1 TRBV11-3 NA NA
CAWSIERGEPDTQYF TGTGCCTGGAGTATCGAACGGGGAGAGCCAGATACGCAGTATTTT TRBJ2-3 TRBV30 NA NA
CASSYSRGASGREQFF TGTGCCAGCAGTTACTCGCGTGGGGCTAGCGGGAGGGAGCAGTTCTTC TRBJ2-1 TRBV6-5 TRBD2 NA
CASSGGEVQPQHF TGTGCCAGCAGTGGGGGGGAGGTTCAGCCCCAGCATTTT TRBJ1-5 TRBV2 NA NA
CASSLLQGAGSGYTF TGTGCCAGCAGCCTCCTACAGGGGGCAGGTAGCGGCTACACCTTC TRBJ1-2 TRBV2 TRBD1 NA
CASSFSVGNTIYF TGTGCCAGCAGCTTTTCCGTGGGAAACACCATATATTTT TRBJ1-3 TRBV7-2 NA NA
CASRPLSGDTGELFF TGCGCCAGCAGACCTTTGAGCGGGGACACCGGGGAGCTGTTTTTT TRBJ2-2 TRBV5-1 TRBD2 NA
CAWSAQGGHRSPLHF TGTGCCTGGAGCGCCCAGGGGGGCCACAGGTCACCCCTCCACTTT TRBJ1-6 TRBV30 TRBD1 NA
CASSPLRTSGSRETQYF TGTGCCAGCAGTCCCCTCAGGACTAGCGGGAGTAGGGAGACCCAGTACTTC TRBJ2-5 TRBV27 TRBD2 NA